The T cell receptor beta chain described here comes from a study of OX40 agonist ivuxolimab in advanced cancers. Notes on the research overall: Ivuxolimab was a fully human IgG2 agonistic monoclonal antibody targeting the costimulatory receptor OX40 (CD134). Partial responses occurred in three dose-escalation patients: two with cutaneous melanoma and one with hepatocellular carcinoma. Among the 50 to 55 dose-escalation patients, 19 had hepatocellular carcinoma, about 15 melanoma, 9 renal cell carcinoma and 9 head and neck cancer. In the dose-escalation cohort, around four fifths of patients were male, and the mean age was 60 years with a range of about 20 to 80. The purpose of peripheral TCRbeta sequencing was to test whether ivuxolimab changed TCR sequence diversity and led to clonal T-cell expansion. Intravenous ivuxolimab was administered to patients every 2 weeks at six dose levels: 0.01, 0.1, 0.3, 1.5, 3 and 10 mg/kg. The paper describes the monotherapy dose-escalation part (N ≈ 52 patients) of the phase I trial of ivuxolimab. Patients were allowed to have had prior anti-PD-1, anti-PD-L1 or anti-CTLA-4 therapy, and 40% of the dose-escalation patients had been treated with checkpoint inhibitors. The paper as a whole reports these results and caveats: After ivuxolimab, expanded clones were on average more numerous among CD8+ T cells than among CD4+ T cells. Low levels of normalized T-cell clonal expansion were also seen in some nonresponding patients. In the 0.1-3.0 mg/kg groups, partial responders were among the patients with the lowest normalized peripheral clonal expansion, particularly in CD8+ T cells. At doses of 0.1 to 3.0 mg/kg, clonal expansion of both CD4+ and CD8+ blood T cells was observed from baseline to week 6. The antigen specificity of the peripheral T cells that underwent clonal expansion was not determined.

CDR1 and CDR2 are read off the germline V gene as SGHRS and YFSETQ. From the cysteine through the phenylalanine, the CDR3 covers 18 amino acids. Only the CDR3 DNA is retained, 54 bases long and in frame from the first base. The germline V and J ends show losses of 0 bases and 2 bases respectively, and no gene match explains 3 bases of the junction. Genomic DNA was isolated from the sorted cells so that the TCRbeta CDR3 region could be sequenced. The immunoSEQ Assay was used to sequence the TCRbeta CDR3 regions. Imported from immuneACCESS, the table was reduced by TCRdb to in-frame sequences with V and J called. These copies leave out some clones; in studies compared against another copy, an unresolved V gene accounts for under half, and the cause of the remainder is not known. The sample includes around 75,000 clones, with just under 90% observed a single time. The ten largest clones represent less than 3% of the sample.

Patients with a history of autoimmune disease or receiving systemic immunosuppression were excluded from the trial. Peripheral blood for TCR sequencing was collected from all dose cohorts at baseline, on cycle 4 day 1, and on cycle 7 day 1. The samples were taken from a phase I, first-in-human, multicenter, open-label dose-escalation trial of ivuxolimab. Adults with locally advanced or metastatic melanoma, renal cell carcinoma, hepatocellular carcinoma or head and neck squamous cell carcinoma were enrolled in the trial. Before TCR sequencing, CD4+ T cells and CD8+ T cells were sorted from peripheral blood as separate populations. The sample holds one count of this clone. The target of this receptor is not known. Qualities for individual bases were not recorded, and no much larger clone is one base off.

This sequence was found in an adult with an advanced solid tumor such as melanoma, head and neck, liver or kidney cancer. The rearranged chain carries TRBV5-1 and TRBJ2-1; TRBD2 lines up with 15 middle nucleotides. The sample was CD4+ or CD8+ T cells sorted from blood, taken in a trial of the OX40 agonist ivuxolimab. The bases read TGCGCCAGCAGCTTGGTTAGGACTAGCGGGAGGGCCTACAATGAGCAGTTCTTC. This encodes CASSLVRTSGRAYNEQFF.